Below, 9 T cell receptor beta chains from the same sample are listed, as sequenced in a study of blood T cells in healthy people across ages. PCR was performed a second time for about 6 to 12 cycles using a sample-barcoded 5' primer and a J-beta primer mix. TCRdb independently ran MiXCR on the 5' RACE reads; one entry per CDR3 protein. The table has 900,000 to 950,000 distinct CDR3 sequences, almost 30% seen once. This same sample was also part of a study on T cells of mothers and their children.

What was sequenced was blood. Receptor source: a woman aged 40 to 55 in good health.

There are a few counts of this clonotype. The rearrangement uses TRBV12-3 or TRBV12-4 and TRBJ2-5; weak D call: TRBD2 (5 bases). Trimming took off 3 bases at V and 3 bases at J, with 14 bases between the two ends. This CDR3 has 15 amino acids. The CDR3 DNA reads TGTGCCAGCAGTTTTTGGGAGTCGGGGAAAGAGACCCAGTACTTC. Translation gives CASSFWESGKETQYF.

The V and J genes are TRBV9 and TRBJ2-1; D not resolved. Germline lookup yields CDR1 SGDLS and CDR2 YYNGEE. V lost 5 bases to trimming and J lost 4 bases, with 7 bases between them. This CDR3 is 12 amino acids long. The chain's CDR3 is CASSAQYNEQFF. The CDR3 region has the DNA TGTGCCAGCAGTGCCCAGTACAATGAGCAGTTCTTC.

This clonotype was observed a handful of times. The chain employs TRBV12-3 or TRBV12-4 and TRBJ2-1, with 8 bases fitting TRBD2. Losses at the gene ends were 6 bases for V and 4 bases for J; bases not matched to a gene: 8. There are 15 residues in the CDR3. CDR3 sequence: CASSRSGVLYNEQFF. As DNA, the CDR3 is TGTGCCAGCAGCCGTAGCGGGGTCCTATACAATGAGCAGTTCTTC.

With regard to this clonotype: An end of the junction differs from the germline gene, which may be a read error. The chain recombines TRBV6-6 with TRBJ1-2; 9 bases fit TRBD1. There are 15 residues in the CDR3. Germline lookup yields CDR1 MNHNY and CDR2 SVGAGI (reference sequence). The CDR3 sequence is CASTDYRGRDYGHTF. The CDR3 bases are TGTGCCAGCACCGACTACAGGGGGCGTGACTATGGCCACACCTTC.

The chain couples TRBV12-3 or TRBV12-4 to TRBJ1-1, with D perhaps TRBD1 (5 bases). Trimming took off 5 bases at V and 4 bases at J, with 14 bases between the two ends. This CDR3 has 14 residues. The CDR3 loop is CASSADGAVTEAFF. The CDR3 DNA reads TGTGCCAGCAGTGCGGACGGGGCCGTCACTGAAGCTTTCTTT.

CDR3: CASSVATGLAGGSNEQFF. DNA for the CDR3: TGTGCCAGCAGCGTAGCTACGGGACTAGCGGGGGGGAGCAATGAGCAGTTCTTC. The V call is TRBV9, the J call TRBJ2-1; 16 nucleotides match TRBD2. The CDR3 contains 18 residues. Germline assignment: CDR1 SGDLS and CDR2 YYNGEE. J was trimmed by 6 bases and V by 0 bases; bases with no gene match: 6.

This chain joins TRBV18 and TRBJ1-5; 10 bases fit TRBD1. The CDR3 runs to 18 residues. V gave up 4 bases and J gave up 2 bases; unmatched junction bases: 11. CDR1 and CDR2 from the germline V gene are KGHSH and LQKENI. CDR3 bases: TGTGCCAGCTCACGGTCGGGACAGGGGTTATATCGCAATCAGCCCCAGCATTTT. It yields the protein CASSRSGQGLYRNQPQHF.

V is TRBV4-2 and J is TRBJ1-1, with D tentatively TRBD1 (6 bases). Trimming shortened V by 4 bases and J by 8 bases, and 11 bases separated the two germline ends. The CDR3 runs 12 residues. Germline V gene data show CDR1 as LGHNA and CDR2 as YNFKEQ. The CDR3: CASSPTTGEAFF. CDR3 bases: TGTGCCAGCAGCCCTACAACAGGGGAAGCTTTCTTT.

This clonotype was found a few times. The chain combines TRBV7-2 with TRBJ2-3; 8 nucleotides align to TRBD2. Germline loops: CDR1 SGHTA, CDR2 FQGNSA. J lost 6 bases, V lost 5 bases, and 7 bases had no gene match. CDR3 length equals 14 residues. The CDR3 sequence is CASSIVTSADTQYF. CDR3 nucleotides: TGTGCCAGCAGCATCGTGACTAGCGCTGATACGCAGTATTTT.